This paragraph reports one TCR beta chain. The sample comes from a study of blood T cell repertoires in COVID-19. At the level of the study: The study drew acute and convalescent COVID-19 samples from the United States, Italy and Spain. T cells, B-cell-depleted T cells, or PBMCs supplied cDNA or gDNA.

Source study methods: Counts of nucleated cells, estimated from reference gene primer amplification, were obtained. Data came from immunoSEQ multiplex PCR; TCRdb stores just in-frame clones and leaves some out. V, J and clone size reflect that table, while D and trimming were determined from the DNA. The table records 230,000 or so clones, roughly nine tenths of them present only once. Trimming took 7 bases from V and 1 from J, leaving 14 bases between them. The CDR3 runs 15 residues. The V gene's germline CDR1 is WSHSY and CDR2 SAAADI. The receptor was isolated from a man aged 40-55 years with active or convalescent COVID-19. The specimen sequenced was peripheral blood. V and J are TRBV10-2 and TRBJ1-3; D may be TRBD1 (6 bases). The CDR3: CASMQGIMSGNTIYF. The CDR3 coding sequence is TGCGCCAGCATGCAGGGGATTATGTCTGGAAACACCATATATTTT.